This TCR beta chain was recovered during a study of blood T cell repertoires in COVID-19. Looking at the study overall: The samples span acute and convalescent COVID-19 from the United States, Italy and Spain. Nucleic acid was either cDNA or gDNA, and it came from T cells, B-cell-depleted T cells, or PBMCs.

The J segment lost 7 bases and the V segment lost 6 bases, leaving 7 bases of the junction unmatched. From germline, CDR1 is MNHNY and CDR2 SVGAGI (reference sequence). There are 15 residues in the CDR3. The protocol was immunoSEQ multiplex PCR, while the TCRdb copy is restricted to in-frame clones and leaves out a portion. In the table there are a few hundred thousand clones, 86% of which are singletons. This TCR was recovered from a man aged 40-50 years who had recovered from COVID-19. The chain carries TRBV6-6 and TRBJ1-3; TRBD1 matches at 12 bases. What was sequenced was peripheral blood. CDR3 DNA: TGTGCCAGCAGCCTGGGGACAGGGGGCCTGAACACCATATATTTT. Translated, it gives CASSLGTGGLNTIYF.